Included here is one T cell receptor beta chain sequence, with context. These data originate in a study of cytomegalovirus exposure and HLA in healthy donors. PCR amplification relied on 60 Vbeta primers (plus 13 Jbeta primers). TCRdb's copy holds only in-frame clones and misses some; the assay was immunoSEQ multiplex PCR. Here the sample spans 100,000 to 150,000 clones, 60% to 85% being singletons. Trimming removed 0 bases at V and 3 bases at J, with 12 bases between. The CDR3 has 15 amino acids. CDR1 SGHTS and CDR2 YDEGEE come from the germline V gene. The V call is TRBV5-8, the J call TRBJ1-1, with D unclear. This TCR derives from a woman aged 40 to 50 in good health and CMV-seronegative. The sequenced sample consisted of PBMCs. CDR3 in amino acids: CASSLVSAVDTEAFF. In DNA form, the CDR3 reads TGTGCCAGCAGCTTGGTGTCAGCGGTCGACACTGAAGCTTTCTTT.